The T cell receptor (beta chain) under discussion was sequenced for a study of patients and donors after allogeneic stem cell transplantation. V was shortened by 0 bases and J by 5 bases, with 13 bases between the two germline ends. This CDR3 is 15 amino acids long. In germline, CDR1 is MNHNS, CDR2 SASEGT. MiXCR, applied by TCRdb to the RT-PCR reads, yields one record per CDR3 protein. The sample shows 70,000 to 95,000 distinct CDR3 sequences, approximately 5% of them seen only once. This clonotype was seen repeatedly, ten times or more. This receptor was obtained from a human donor who was either an allogeneic HSCT recipient or a stem cell or donor lymphocyte infusion donor (not recorded which). It is not recorded whose cells these are; they may come from a transplant donor. The chain recombines TRBV6-1 with TRBJ1-2; D is perhaps TRBD1 (5 bases). Sequencing used blood, either unsorted or a sorted T cell fraction (not recorded which). CDR3 sequence reads: CASSEAPQGRYGYTF. Here the CDR3 DNA reads TGTGCCAGCAGTGAAGCCCCGCAGGGACGGTATGGCTACACCTTC.